This TCR beta chain was documented in a study of PD-1 blockade in classical Hodgkin lymphoma. This clone was counted between two and nine times. The antigen is not known. In every patient, relapse followed autologous stem cell transplantation, while exposure to brentuximab vedotin differed. Produced via immunoSEQ multiplex PCR; TCRdb's table is partial and in-frame only. The table lists about 90,000 clones, roughly nine tenths of them singletons, with about 10% in the top ten. Study outcomes and limitations: Newly diagnosed and completely responding patients shared comparable baseline diversity. Differences between repertoires have undefined causes, possibly disease activity or prior therapy. A significant rise in TCR diversity was seen by C4D1 for CD4+ cells but not for CD8+ cells.

This CDR3 region has 14 residues. V was trimmed by 7 bases and J by 4 bases, leaving 13 bases between them. Germline CDR1 is MDHEN and CDR2 is SYDVKM. The rearrangement links TRBV28 to TRBJ2-2; weak D call: TRBD2 (5 bases). Sequencing used peripheral blood mononuclear cells (PBMCs), obtained before the second cycle of nivolumab. The origin of this receptor is a human donor with classical Hodgkin lymphoma. CDR3 sequence reads: CASIESGFTGELFF. The CDR3 bases are TGTGCCAGCATCGAGAGCGGCTTCACCGGGGAGCTGTTTTTT.